The clone carrying this T cell receptor beta chain was observed many times. The antigen is not known. This record comes from a study of T cells after yellow fever vaccination. Turning to the study itself: Fractions of limited cellularity were prepared by means of SMART-Seq v4 Ultra Low Input.

The 5'RACE template-switching step produced TCR cDNA and added a universal primer site and UMIs. TCRdb independently ran MiXCR on the 5' RACE reads; one entry per CDR3 protein. The table shows more than 110,000 distinct CDR3 sequences, with less than 8.5% occurring only once. Study-level points and caveats: Boosting was followed by the reappearance of most primary-vaccination clones (about 97% CD4, around 91% CD8). Across the CD4 and CD8 compartments, a small share of clonotypes was present in both.

Trimming took 8 bases from V and 8 from J; bases not matched to a gene: 14. Germline values: CDR1 WSHSY, CDR2 SAAADI. This CDR3 comprises 15 residues. The clonotype was recovered from a man aged 25-45 years who received the YFV17D yellow fever vaccine. Source: CD4+ T cells sorted from PBMCs, taken 10 days after the yellow fever booster vaccination. The V and J genes are TRBV10-2 and TRBJ2-3; 9 nucleotides line up with TRBD2. CDR3 protein: CASVLAGGFDGTQYF. The CDR3 nucleotides are TGCGCCAGCGTTTTGGCGGGAGGGTTTGACGGTACGCAGTATTTT.